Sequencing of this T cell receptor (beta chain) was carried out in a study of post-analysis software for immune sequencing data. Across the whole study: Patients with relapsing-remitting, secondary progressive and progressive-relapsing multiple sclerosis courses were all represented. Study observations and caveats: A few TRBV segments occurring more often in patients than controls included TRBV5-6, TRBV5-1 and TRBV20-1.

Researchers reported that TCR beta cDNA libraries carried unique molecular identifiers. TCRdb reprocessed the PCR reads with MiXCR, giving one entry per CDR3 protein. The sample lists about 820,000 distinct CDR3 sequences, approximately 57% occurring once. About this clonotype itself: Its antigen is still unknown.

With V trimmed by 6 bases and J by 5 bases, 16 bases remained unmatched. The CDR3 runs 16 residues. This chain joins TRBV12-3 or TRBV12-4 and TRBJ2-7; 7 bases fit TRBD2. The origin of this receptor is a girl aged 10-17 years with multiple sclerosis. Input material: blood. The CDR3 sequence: CASRPINSGGFNEQYF. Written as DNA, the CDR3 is TGTGCCAGCAGACCGATCAACTCGGGAGGATTCAACGAGCAGTACTTC.